Listed below are T cell receptor beta chains from one sample, sequenced in a study of blood T cell repertoires in COVID-19. TCRdb's copy holds only in-frame clones and misses some; the assay was immunoSEQ multiplex PCR. Found here are approximately 77,000 clones, 80% of them singletons; the top ten hold less than 6%. The sequencing sample was made of peripheral blood. These receptors were taken from a woman in her sixties or seventies with acute or convalescent COVID-19. CDR3s include the opening cysteine and the closing phenylalanine or tryptophan. D genes are given only for firm matches. Size tells how often a clone was seen (once, few, many) or the class of an expanded clone, and some rows leave it out.

TRBJ1-1 - TRBD1 TRBV11-1 CASSLTGNTLNTEAFF TGTGCCAGCAGCCTGACAGGGAATACACTGAACACTGAAGCTTTCTTT
TRBJ2-3 - TRBD2 TRBV7-6 CASSLNRGLAGGPSTDTQYF TGTGCCAGCAGCTTAAATAGGGGACTAGCGGGGGGGCCGTCCACAGATACGCAGTATTTT
TRBJ2-3 once TRBD2 TRBV9 CASSVGAGVSTDTQYF TGTGCCAGCAGCGTAGGGGCGGGGGTTAGCACAGATACGCAGTATTTT
TRBJ2-7 - TRBD1 TRBV5-4 CASSWGQGSYEQYF TGTGCCAGCAGCTGGGGACAGGGTTCCTACGAGCAGTACTTC
TRBJ1-2 - - TRBV19 CASSIEQTYGYTF TGTGCCAGTAGTATAGAACAGACCTATGGCTACACCTTC
TRBJ1-5 - TRBD1 TRBV19 CASSLTGGYNQPQHF TGTGCCAGTAGTTTAACAGGGGGCTACAATCAGCCCCAGCATTTT
TRBJ1-4 - TRBD1 TRBV12-5 CASGLAHFRDRGATNEKLFF TGTGCTAGTGGTTTGGCCCACTTCCGGGACAGGGGTGCAACTAATGAAAAACTGTTTTTT
TRBJ2-7 - TRBD2 TRBV7-6 CASSLAQGLDFYSYEQYF TGTGCCAGCAGCTTAGCTCAAGGACTAGACTTCTACTCCTACGAGCAGTACTTC
TRBJ1-2 - TRBD1 TRBV5-1 CASSGVTGEGYTF TGCGCCAGCAGCGGGGTGACAGGGGAAGGCTACACCTTC
TRBJ1-5 - - TRBV7-8 CASSVWGGGQPQHF TGTGCCAGCAGCGTCTGGGGGGGAGGACAGCCCCAGCATTTT
TRBJ1-2 - - TRBV19 CASSTGYQGSYGYTF TGTGCCAGTAGTACCGGTTACCAGGGTAGCTATGGCTACACCTTC
TRBJ1-2 - TRBD1 TRBV28 CASRTGTVGGYTF TGTGCCAGCAGGACCGGGACAGTGGGGGGCTACACCTTC
TRBJ1-5 few - TRBV7-2 CASSLSEDRNQPQHF TGTGCCAGCAGCTTATCGGAGGATCGAAATCAGCCCCAGCATTTT
TRBJ2-5 - - TRBV7-6 CASSAMTRMRQETQYF TGTGCCAGCAGCGCAATGACCCGGATGAGGCAAGAGACCCAGTACTTC
TRBJ2-1 - - TRBV6-2/TRBV6-3 CASSYSRRGYNEQFF TGTGCCAGCAGTTACTCCAGACGGGGCTACAATGAGCAGTTCTTC
TRBJ1-2 - - TRBV19 CASSISGGPGARGYTF TGTGCCAGTAGTATTTCCGGGGGACCCGGTGCAAGGGGCTACACCTTC
TRBJ1-5 - - TRBV13 CASSPGHLNQPQHF TGTGCCAGCAGCCCAGGACACCTAAATCAGCCCCAGCATTTT
TRBJ2-1 - TRBD2 TRBV3-1/TRBV3-2 CASSQVPSGYNEQFF TGTGCCAGCAGCCAAGTGCCTAGCGGATACAATGAGCAGTTCTTC
TRBJ1-1 - TRBD1 TRBV24-1 CATSDYSGQGGSF TGTGCCACCAGTGATTACTCCGGACAGGGAGGGTCCTTT
TRBJ1-5 once TRBD1 TRBV10-3 CAISESTGGDQPQHF TGTGCCATCAGTGAGTCGACAGGGGGCGATCAGCCCCAGCATTTT
TRBJ1-6 - TRBD1 TRBV19 CASRGQGGNSPLHF TGTGCCAGTAGGGGACAGGGAGGAAATTCACCCCTCCACTTT
TRBJ1-1 few TRBD1 TRBV3-1/TRBV3-2 CASSLGRDRGRWNTEAFF TGTGCCAGCAGCCTCGGGCGGGACAGGGGCCGGTGGAACACTGAAGCTTTCTTT
TRBJ2-3 - TRBD2 TRBV11-2 CASSPVAGGRTDTQYF TGTGCCAGCAGCCCCGTAGCGGGGGGGCGTACAGATACGCAGTATTTT
TRBJ2-1 - TRBD2 TRBV7-9 CASIYSGGAYLFNEQFF TGTGCCAGCATTTATAGCGGGGGGGCTTACTTGTTTAATGAGCAGTTCTTC
TRBJ2-3 - - TRBV7-2 CASSQRPADLSTDTQYF TGTGCCAGCAGCCAGAGACCAGCGGACCTTAGCACAGATACGCAGTATTTT
TRBJ2-1 - TRBD2 TRBV19 CASSIGTSGYNEQFF TGTGCCAGTAGTATAGGGACTAGCGGTTACAATGAGCAGTTCTTC
TRBJ2-7 few - TRBV12-3/TRBV12-4 CASSFAGINEQYF TGTGCCAGCAGTTTTGCGGGTATCAACGAGCAGTACTTC
TRBJ1-5 few TRBD1 TRBV6-2/TRBV6-3 CASSPGTDNQPQHF TGTGCCAGCAGCCCCGGGACAGACAATCAGCCCCAGCATTTT
TRBJ1-1 - - TRBV6-2/TRBV6-3 CASSYPPGGVSPQEAFF TGTGCCAGCAGTTACCCTCCCGGGGGGGTGTCCCCACAAGAAGCTTTCTTT
TRBJ2-3 once TRBD1 TRBV6-2/TRBV6-3 CASSEDRAFDTQYF TGTGCCAGCAGTGAGGACAGGGCATTCGATACGCAGTATTTT
TRBJ2-1 - - TRBV9 CASSPPLDGGGNEQFF TGTGCCAGCAGCCCTCCCCTAGACGGGGGTGGTAATGAGCAGTTCTTC
TRBJ2-7 - - TRBV11-3 CASSDRRGVESYEQYF TGTGCCAGCAGCGACCGCCGCGGTGTGGAGTCCTACGAGCAGTACTTC
TRBJ1-2 - - TRBV7-2 CASSVYSRTEVGGYTF TGTGCCAGCAGCGTATATTCAAGGACAGAAGTAGGTGGCTACACCTTC
TRBJ2-7 - - TRBV7-9 CASSLEAGPYEQYF TGTGCCAGCAGCTTAGAGGCAGGGCCCTACGAGCAGTACTTC
TRBJ1-2 - - TRBV5-6 CASSLNGNYGYTF TGTGCCAGCAGCTTGAACGGGAACTATGGCTACACCTTC
TRBJ1-1 few TRBD1 TRBV24-1 CATSQGAPDTEAFF TGTGCCACCAGCCAGGGGGCCCCGGACACTGAAGCTTTCTTT
TRBJ2-5 - TRBD2 TRBV5-4 CATRTSGGSETQYF TGTGCCACCCGGACTAGCGGGGGCTCGGAGACCCAGTACTTC